A single sample is the source of the 27 T cell receptor beta chains below, sequenced in a study of radiation and T cells in renal cell carcinoma (dated by TCRdb to about 2020). The sample's time point, from its label and the paper: tumor resected at nephrectomy. According to the study, the label for this sample's treatment or condition signals: 15 Gy SBRT to primary tumor, nephrectomy 4 weeks later. Libraries came from the immunoSEQ multiplex PCR assay. Imported from immuneACCESS, the table was reduced by TCRdb to in-frame sequences with V and J called. These copies leave out some clones; in studies compared against another copy, an unresolved V gene accounts for under half, and the cause of the remainder is not known. Counted in this sample were tens of thousands of clones; about 50% of them appeared once. Of the sample, 16% is held by the ten largest clones. The source material was tumor tissue, sampled from a patient whose treatment included radiotherapy and nephrectomy. The receptors stem from a woman between 45 and 60 years old with renal cell carcinoma.

V usage is TRBV6-5 and J usage is TRBJ1-1; D is possibly TRBD1 (5 bases). V was pared by 5 bases and J by 11 bases, with 15 bases between. Germline V gene data show CDR1 as MNHEY and CDR2 as SVGAGI. The CDR3 totals 12 residues. Here the CDR3 DNA reads TGTGCCAGCAGTGGGGACGGTGGGACGGCTTTCTTT. It codes for CASSGDGGTAFF.

The chain couples TRBV5-4 to TRBJ2-3; TRBD2 matches at 10 bases. J lost 3 bases, V lost 4 bases, and 2 bases had no gene match. This CDR3 is 14 amino acids long. The germline gives CDR1 SGHNT, CDR2 YYREEE (reference sequence). DNA for the CDR3: TGTGCCAGCAGCACGACTAGCGGGACAGATACGCAGTATTTT. It specifies CASSTTSGTDTQYF.

The count of this clone is one. J is TRBJ1-1 and V is TRBV9; the D is unclear. Trimming removed 0 bases at V and 4 bases at J, with 10 bases between. Germline CDR1 is SGDLS and CDR2 is YYNGEE. The CDR3 is made up of 14 amino acids. The CDR3 region is CASSVDGESTEAFF. CDR3 sequence (DNA): TGTGCCAGCAGCGTAGACGGAGAATCCACTGAAGCTTTCTTT.

The chain links TRBV2 to TRBJ2-3, with D possibly TRBD2 on 5 matching bases. The CDR3 runs 12 residues. V lost 5 bases to trimming and J lost 6 bases, with 9 bases between them. The V gene's germline CDR1 is SNHLY and CDR2 FYNNEI. The DNA of the CDR3 is TGTGCCAGCAGTACTAGATGGGATACGCAGTATTTT. The encoded protein is CASSTRWDTQYF.

The chain is built from TRBV5-1 and TRBJ1-2; no firm D call. CDR3 length: 13 amino acids. Trimming took off 0 bases at V and 0 bases at J, with 3 bases between the two ends. Germline V gene lookup returns CDR1 SGHRS and CDR2 YFSETQ. This CDR3 reads CASSLEPNYGYTF. In DNA form, the CDR3 reads TGCGCCAGCAGCTTGGAACCTAACTATGGCTACACCTTC.

This clone is labeled medium-sized. Additional DNA sequences in this sample encode the identical CDR3. V gene TRBV7-3 combines with J gene TRBJ2-5, with no clear D. V was cut by 5 bases and J by 1 base, with 8 bases left in between. This CDR3 spans 13 amino acids. Germline CDR1 reads SGHTA; CDR2 reads FQGTGA. The CDR3: CASSPGPQETQYF. The CDR3 DNA is TGTGCCAGCAGCCCTGGACCCCAAGAGACCCAGTACTTC.

The J gene is TRBJ2-3, the V gene TRBV19, with D uncertain. CDR3 length equals 14 residues. V was shortened by 3 bases and J by 0 bases, with 7 bases between the two germline ends. CDR1 and CDR2 from the germline V gene are LNHDA and SQIVND (reference sequence). The CDR3 sequence: CASSMGISTDTQYF. The CDR3 DNA follows: TGTGCCAGTAGTATGGGGATCAGCACAGATACGCAGTATTTT.

The V gene is TRBV2, the J gene TRBJ2-7; D not certain. V lost 4 bases and J 2 bases, leaving 12 bases between the germline ends. Germline CDR1 is SNHLY and CDR2 is FYNNEI. CDR3 length equals 14 residues. The DNA of the CDR3 is TGTGCCAGCAGTGTTTCGACTGCCCCCTACGAGCAGTACTTC. Translation: CASSVSTAPYEQYF.

Here the CDR3 DNA reads TGCAGCGTCACAGGGGAAGGGAATGGCTACACCTTC. Amino acids: CSVTGEGNGYTF. The chain combines TRBV29-1 with TRBJ1-2; 7 nucleotides agree with TRBD1. Germline loops: CDR1 SQVTM, CDR2 ANQGSEA. V dropped 6 bases and J dropped 6; count of bases not matched to a gene: 7. The CDR3 spans 12 residues.

This clone occurred a few times. The CDR3 nucleotides are TGTGCCAGCAGCCCAGAGGGGCCGTCCTATAATTCACCCCTCCACTTT. Its protein is CASSPEGPSYNSPLHF. The genes are TRBV7-6 and TRBJ1-6; D possibly corresponds to TRBD1 (5 bases). The CDR3 runs 16 residues. Trimming left V 5 bases short and J 1 base short, with 12 bases between. Germline CDR1 and CDR2: SGHVS and FNYEAQ.

This clone was picked up many times. The junction differs from germline at one of its ends, possibly a read error. The chain uses TRBV7-7 and TRBJ2-3, with D possibly TRBD2 on 6 matching bases. The CDR3 runs 15 residues. Germline-derived CDR1 and CDR2 are SSHAT and FNYEAQ (reference sequence). The CDR3 nucleotides are TGTGCTAGCAGCTTAGCGGCAGGGTCCACAGATACGCAGTATTTT. As protein: CASSLAAGSTDTQYF. The variable domain in full, completed from reference TRBV7-7 and TRBJ2-3, reads GAGVSQSPRYKVTKRGQDVTLRCDPISSHATLYWYQQALGQGPEFLTYFNYEAQPDKSGLPSDRFSAERPEGSISTLTIQRTEQRDSAMYRCASSLAAGSTDTQYFGPGTRLTVL.

This clone was picked up many times. The chain couples TRBV5-1 to TRBJ1-5, with 8 bases matching TRBD1. V trimming: 2 bases; J trimming: 0 bases; junction bases outside the gene matches: 7. The CDR3 loop spans 17 amino acids. Germline V gene lookup returns CDR1 SGHRS and CDR2 YFSETQ. The CDR3 DNA reads TGCGCCAGCAGCTTCGGGACAGGACCACATAGCAATCAGCCCCAGCATTTT. It translates to CASSFGTGPHSNQPQHF. Based on the CDR3 plus reference TRBV5-1 and TRBJ1-5, the full variable domain is KAGVTQTPRYLIKTRGQQVTLSCSPISGHRSVSWYQQTPGQGLQFLFEYFSETQRNKGNFPGRFSGRQFSNSRSEMNVSTLELGDSALYLCASSFGTGPHSNQPQHFGDGTRLSIL.

This clone was detected only a few times. The J gene is TRBJ2-7, the V gene TRBV18; TRBD1 matches 10 bases. The CDR3 spans 15 residues. Germline V gives CDR1 KGHSH, CDR2 LQKENI. J gave up 5 bases and V 4 bases, and 8 bases lay outside the gene matches. CDR3 nucleotides: TGTGCCAGCTCACTAACATCCGGGACAGGGGACGAGCAGTACTTC. This codes for CASSLTSGTGDEQYF.

The rearrangement uses TRBV15 and TRBJ2-7; perhaps D is TRBD1 or TRBD2 (6 bases each). This CDR3 spans 15 amino acids. Trimming shortened V by 0 bases and J by 6 bases, and 15 bases separated the two germline ends. Germline V CDR1 and CDR2: LNHNV, YYDKDF (reference sequence). CDR3 DNA: TGTGCCACCAGCAGAGATGCCCCGGGGGCGGGCGAGCAGTACTTC. It specifies CATSRDAPGAGEQYF.

There are many counts of this clone. The chain carries TRBV7-8 and TRBJ2-5; the match to TRBD1 covers 8 bases. Germline V lookup: CDR1 SGHVS, CDR2 FQNEAQ. This CDR3 spans 15 amino acids. J gave up 3 bases and V 5 bases, and 8 bases lay outside the gene matches. The CDR3 DNA sequence: TGTGCCAGCAGCCCTATTCCGGGACAGGAAGAGACCCAGTACTTC. Residues: CASSPIPGQEETQYF.

This clone was counted a single time. The V gene is TRBV6-5, the J gene TRBJ2-5; 7 bases agree with TRBD2. Germline CDR1 reads MNHEY; CDR2 reads SVGAGI. This CDR3 is built from 15 residues. V lost 11 bases, J lost 5 bases, and 17 bases stayed unmatched. In DNA form, the CDR3 reads TGTGCCCCCCGTAATGAGCGGGGCGTGAGTGAGACCCAGTACTTC. This sequence encodes CAPRNERGVSETQYF.

The chain couples TRBV9 to TRBJ1-4; D gene ambiguous. The germline CDR1 and CDR2 sequences are SGDLS and YYNGEE. V was clipped by 0 bases and J by 4 bases, with 10 bases between them. This CDR3 has 15 amino acids. CDR3 DNA: TGTGCCAGCAGCGTAGACGGAGGCCTTAATGAAAAACTGTTTTTT. Protein sequence: CASSVDGGLNEKLFF.

The sample holds a few counts of this clone. At one of its ends the junction is not consistent with the germline gene, which may arise from a read error. The rearrangement links TRBV7-7 to TRBJ2-3, with D perhaps matching TRBD2 (6 bases). This CDR3 region has 13 residues. Germline CDR1 reads SSHAT; CDR2 reads FNYEAQ (reference sequence). The CDR3 DNA sequence: TGTGCTAGCAGCTCGTCCCTAGCGGATACGCAGTATTTT. Encoded protein: CASSSSLADTQYF. Full variable domain (outside the CDR3, taken from reference TRBV7-7 and TRBJ2-3): GAGVSQSPRYKVTKRGQDVTLRCDPISSHATLYWYQQALGQGPEFLTYFNYEAQPDKSGLPSDRFSAERPEGSISTLTIQRTEQRDSAMYRCASSSSLADTQYFGPGTRLTVL.

This clone turned up a few times. The V call is TRBV7-9, the J call TRBJ2-1; D ambiguous. The CDR3 runs to 13 residues. The germline V gene encodes CDR1 SEHNR and CDR2 FQNEAQ (reference sequence). Trimming removed 1 base from V and 9 bases from J, with 10 bases in between. CDR3 bases: TGTGCCAGCAGCTTAGGGCAGTACGGTGAGCAGTTCTTC. This sequence encodes CASSLGQYGEQFF.

This chain joins TRBV9 and TRBJ2-3, with TRBD2 matching 8 bases. V dropped 0 bases and J dropped 5; count of bases not matched to a gene: 8. From germline, CDR1 is SGDLS and CDR2 YYNGEE. The CDR3 is 16 amino acids. Here the CDR3 reads CASSVAGGTVGDTQYF. The CDR3, as DNA: TGTGCCAGCAGCGTAGCGGGAGGGACGGTTGGAGATACGCAGTATTTT.

In this sample, this clone turned up a few times. The gene calls are TRBV2 and TRBJ2-5, with 9 positions matching TRBD1. This CDR3 contains 15 residues. CDR1 SNHLY and CDR2 FYNNEI come from the germline V gene. V was pared by 7 bases and J by 4 bases, with 10 bases of the junction left unmatched. CDR3 sequence: CASNEDRGGRETQYF. The CDR3 bases are TGTGCCAGCAACGAGGACAGGGGAGGGAGAGAGACCCAGTACTTC.

The gene calls are TRBV5-1 and TRBJ1-2, with 11 bases aligning to TRBD1. V shed 0 bases and J 7 bases; nucleotides not matched to a gene: 8. From germline, CDR1 is SGHRS and CDR2 YFSETQ. CDR3 size: 16 residues. This CDR3 is CASSLVRTGGRSGYTF. As DNA, the CDR3 is TGCGCCAGCAGCTTGGTCAGGACAGGGGGCAGAAGTGGCTACACCTTC.

This clone appeared many times. Here the CDR3 reads CASSYPRGTTQETQYF. The CDR3 DNA reads as TGTGCCAGCAGTTACCCCCGGGGAACTACCCAAGAGACCCAGTACTTC. The chain combines TRBV6-5 with TRBJ2-5; maybe TRBD2 (5 bases). Trimming cost V 2 bases and J 1 base, with 14 bases left between them. Germline V lookup: CDR1 MNHEY, CDR2 SVGAGI. The CDR3 loop spans 16 amino acids.

This clone was counted only a few times. The chain couples TRBV2 to TRBJ1-6, with D tentatively TRBD1 (5 bases). The CDR3 has 15 amino acids. Germline V CDR1 and CDR2: SNHLY, FYNNEI. V was shortened by 1 base and J by 5 bases, with 9 bases between the two germline ends. The CDR3 DNA reads as TGTGCCAGCAGTGAAGGGGGCATTGATAATTCACCCCTCCACTTT. As protein: CASSEGGIDNSPLHF.

This clone occurred a few times. The chain joins TRBV5-1 to TRBJ2-1, with a tentative D call TRBD2 (6 bases). V was pared by 1 base and J by 4 bases, with 18 bases between. Germline-derived CDR1 and CDR2 are SGHRS and YFSETQ. CDR3 length: 17 amino acids. CDR3 loop: CASSLFRAIGGYNEQFF. The CDR3 DNA reads TGCGCCAGCAGCTTGTTTCGGGCCATCGGGGGATACAATGAGCAGTTCTTC.

This clone is medium-sized. V is TRBV10-3 and J is TRBJ2-7; D remains ambiguous. CDR3 size: 12 residues. V was shortened by 3 bases and J by 1 base, with 4 bases between the two germline ends. Germline lookup yields CDR1 ENHRY and CDR2 SYGVKD. CDR3 residues: CAISDTSYEQYF. In DNA, the CDR3 is TGTGCCATCAGTGACACTTCCTACGAGCAGTACTTC.

The genes are TRBV30 and TRBJ1-2; possibly TRBD1 for D (6 bases). In germline, CDR1 is GTSNPN, CDR2 SVGIG (reference sequence). V lost 5 bases and J 7 bases, leaving 14 bases between the germline ends. The CDR3 runs to 12 residues. The CDR3 is CAWGLGRGGYTF. CDR3 coding DNA: TGTGCCTGGGGTTTGGGCAGGGGTGGCTACACCTTC.